This T cell receptor (beta chain) was sequenced during a study of blood T cell repertoires in COVID-19. Overall study: COVID-19 samples collected from the United States, Italy and Spain covered acute and convalescent phases.

The V gene end was trimmed by 4 bases and the J gene end by 4 bases; junction bases not matched to a gene: 4. Germline values: CDR1 PRHDT, CDR2 FYEKMQ (reference sequence). CDR3 length: 15 amino acids. Produced via immunoSEQ multiplex PCR; TCRdb's table is partial and in-frame only. The table has about 210,000 clones, 85% to 90% seen once. This TCR derives from a man aged 25-45 years who had recovered from COVID-19. The chain combines TRBV13 with TRBJ1-2, with 12 positions matching TRBD1. Sequences were obtained from PBMCs or T cells enriched from blood (not recorded which). CDR3 region: CASSSPGQGAYGYTF. The CDR3, as DNA: TGTGCCAGCAGCTCACCGGGACAGGGGGCCTATGGCTACACCTTC. The whole variable domain, filled in from reference TRBV13 and TRBJ1-2, reads AAGVIQSPRHLIKEKRETATLKCYPIPRHDTVYWYQQGPGQDPQFLISFYEKMQSDKGSIPDRFSAQQFSDYHSELNMSSLELGDSALYFCASSSPGQGAYGYTFGSGTRLTVV.